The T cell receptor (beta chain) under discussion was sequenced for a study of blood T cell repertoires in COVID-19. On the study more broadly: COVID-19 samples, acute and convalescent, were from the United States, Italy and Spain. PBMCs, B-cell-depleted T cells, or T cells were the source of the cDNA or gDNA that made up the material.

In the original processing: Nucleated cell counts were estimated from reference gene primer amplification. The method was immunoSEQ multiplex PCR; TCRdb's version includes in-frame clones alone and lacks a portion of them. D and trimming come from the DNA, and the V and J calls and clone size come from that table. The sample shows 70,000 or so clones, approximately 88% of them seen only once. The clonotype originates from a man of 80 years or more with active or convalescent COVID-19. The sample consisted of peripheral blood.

The CDR3 loop reads CASSLRGSYSGNTIYF. In nucleotides, the CDR3 is TGTGCCAGCAGCTTGAGGGGGTCATACTCTGGAAACACCATATATTTT. The chain combines TRBV5-5 with TRBJ1-3; D might be TRBD1 (6 bases). Trimming pared 1 base from V and 0 bases from J, leaving 11 bases between. Per germline, CDR1 SGHKS and CDR2 YYEKEE (reference sequence). The CDR3 sequence is 16 residues long.